This T cell receptor beta chain was captured in a study of blood T cell repertoires in COVID-19. At the level of the study: Spain, Italy and the United States supplied samples that represented acute and convalescent COVID-19. T cells, B-cell-depleted T cells, or PBMCs provided the cDNA or gDNA that served as material.

V gave up 4 bases and J gave up 8 bases, with 13 bases separating them. The germline V gene has CDR1 SGHNT and CDR2 YYREEE (reference sequence). This CDR3 has 13 residues. The authors' processing: Nucleated cell counts were estimated from reference gene primer amplification. The protocol was immunoSEQ multiplex PCR, while the TCRdb copy is restricted to in-frame clones and leaves out a portion. Clone size and V and J calls were adopted from that table, with D and trimming inferred from the DNA. Counted here are roughly 67,000 clones, 65% to 90% occurring once; the ten biggest clones make up roughly 20%.

This chain uses TRBV5-4 with TRBJ2-1; the D gene is possibly TRBD1 (6 bases). The sequenced sample consisted of peripheral blood. The sequence was collected from a man aged 45-60 years with acute or convalescent COVID-19. Here the CDR3 DNA reads TGTGCCAGCAGCGGGATCAGGGGCCATGAGCAGTTCTTC. It encodes CASSGIRGHEQFF.